The 21 T cell receptor beta chains presented below share a single source sample, sequenced in a study of cytomegalovirus exposure and HLA in healthy donors. Primers for the PCR totalled 60 Vbeta and 13 Jbeta. Clones were sequenced by immunoSEQ multiplex PCR, and TCRdb holds only the in-frame ones, with some missing. The top ten hold around 11% of the sample, which has roughly 130,000 clones, roughly four fifths seen once. The sequenced sample was PBMCs. The receptor set was obtained from a male donor in good health and CMV-seropositive.

The V call is TRBV15, the J call TRBJ2-2, with a possible D match to TRBD2 (5 bases). The CDR3 loop spans 13 amino acids. Trimming shortened V by 5 bases and J by 2 bases, and 6 bases separated the two germline ends. The germline V gene has CDR1 LNHNV and CDR2 YYDKDF (reference sequence). The CDR3 reads CATSRDNTGELFF. DNA of the CDR3: TGTGCCACCAGCCGGGATAACACCGGGGAGCTGTTTTTT.

The CDR3 region has the DNA TGTGCCTGGAGTGAGGGAACAAGACTACGGGAGCAGTACTTC. This translates into CAWSEGTRLREQYF. J is TRBJ2-7 and V is TRBV30; D perhaps matches TRBD2 (5 bases). CDR3 length equals 14 residues. Germline assignment: CDR1 GTSNPN and CDR2 SVGIG (reference sequence). V was cut by 1 base and J by 7 bases, with 17 bases left in between.

This clone was detected only once. This chain uses TRBV4-2 with TRBJ1-2; 7 bases align to TRBD1. Trimming at V came to 3 bases and at J to 4 bases, leaving 8 bases not matched to a gene. Looked up from germline, CDR1 is LGHNA and CDR2 is YNFKEQ. This CDR3 region has 15 residues. The CDR3 spells CASSQQTGLIYGYTF. In DNA, the CDR3 is TGTGCCAGCAGCCAGCAGACAGGGCTCATCTATGGCTACACCTTC.

The chain has TRBV29-1 and TRBJ2-3, with 10 bases aligning to TRBD2. Germline lookup yields CDR1 SQVTM and CDR2 ANQGSEA. The CDR3 extends over 17 amino acids. After removal of 6 bases from V and 6 bases from J, the junction contained 18 bases not matched to a gene. CDR3 nucleotides: TGCAGCGTCCACAGCATAGGGTTTAGCGGGAGGTCGGATACGCAGTATTTT. Translated, it gives CSVHSIGFSGRSDTQYF.

The V gene is TRBV5-5, the J gene TRBJ1-5; 7 bases agree with TRBD1. The CDR3 covers 15 residues. Germline loops: CDR1 SGHKS, CDR2 YYEKEE (reference sequence). The J segment lost 5 bases and the V segment lost 4 bases, leaving 9 bases of the junction unmatched. This CDR3 reads CASSPRDSRDQPQHF. In DNA form, the CDR3 reads TGTGCCAGCAGCCCCCGGGACAGCAGAGATCAGCCCCAGCATTTT.

V and J are TRBV27 and TRBJ2-5, with D perhaps TRBD1 (6 bases). Trimming removed 8 bases at V and 5 bases at J, with 18 bases between. The CDR3 contains 14 residues. Germline loops: CDR1 MNHEY, CDR2 SMNVEV (reference sequence). The CDR3 DNA sequence: TGTGCCAGCGGATCCCCAGGGGCGGGCGAGACCCAGTACTTC. It translates to CASGSPGAGETQYF.

The chain recombines TRBV19 with TRBJ1-2; 7 bases map to TRBD1. Germline values: CDR1 LNHDA, CDR2 SQIVND (reference sequence). The CDR3 is 14 residues long. V was pared by 1 base and J by 7 bases, with 6 bases of the junction left unmatched. The CDR3 nucleotides read TGTGCCAGTAGTATAGGGGACAGAGGGGCTGGCTACACCTTC. It yields the protein CASSIGDRGAGYTF.

The genes are TRBV2 and TRBJ2-7; possibly TRBD1 for D (5 bases). Between the trimmed V and J ends, which lost 0 bases and 2 bases, there was a span of 11 bases. Looked up from germline, CDR1 is SNHLY and CDR2 is FYNNEI. The CDR3 covers 15 residues. CDR3 DNA sequence: TGTGCCAGCAGTGAAGCGCTAGGGGAACCCTACGAGCAGTACTTC. Its protein is CASSEALGEPYEQYF.

This clone was seen just once. J is TRBJ2-7 and V is TRBV9, with TRBD1 as a possible D gene (7 bases). CDR3 size: 17 residues. Per the germline V gene, CDR1 is SGDLS and CDR2 is YYNGEE. V shed 0 bases and J shed 5 bases, with 21 bases lying between them. The chain's CDR3 is CASSVGGAGQGGDEQYF. DNA for the CDR3: TGTGCCAGCAGCGTAGGTGGGGCTGGGCAGGGGGGCGACGAGCAGTACTTC.

This clone has only a few counts. The rearrangement links TRBV6-5 to TRBJ2-5; D is unresolved. TRBJ2-7 matches the DNA end more closely, so the J call is doubtful. The V gene's germline CDR1 is MNHEY and CDR2 SVGAGI. The CDR3 length is 13 residues. The CDR3 here is CASSPYVGYEQYF. The CDR3 nucleotides are TGTGCCAGCAGTCCATACGTGGGCTACGAGCAGTACTTC.

The V gene is TRBV11-3, the J gene TRBJ2-1, with 8 bases fitting TRBD2. Germline loops: CDR1 SGHNT, CDR2 YENEEA. The CDR3 covers 15 residues. V lost 0 bases and J lost 6; bases outside the gene matches: 4. The CDR3 loop reads CASSLEAGLANEQFF. Written as DNA, the CDR3 is TGTGCCAGCAGCTTAGAAGCCGGACTAGCCAATGAGCAGTTCTTC.

The chain employs TRBV7-2 and TRBJ2-5; D may be TRBD1 (7 bases). CDR1 SGHTA and CDR2 FQGNSA come from the germline V gene. The V end lost 4 bases, the J end lost 2 bases, and 20 bases lay between the germline ends. The CDR3 runs 17 residues. CDR3 nucleotide sequence: TGTGCCAGCAGCTCATGGGGAGGAGGGGGCGTACAAGAGACCCAGTACTTC. Its translation: CASSSWGGGGVQETQYF.

The chain links TRBV19 to TRBJ2-1; D is uncertain. The V and J ends lost 3 bases and 8 bases respectively, with 11 bases between them. Germline lookup yields CDR1 LNHDA and CDR2 SQIVND (reference sequence). The CDR3 sequence is 13 residues long. CDR3 DNA: TGTGCCAGTAGTATGCTTCTAAACGATGAGCAGTTCTTC. Translation gives CASSMLLNDEQFF. Looking up the rest from reference TRBV19 and TRBJ2-1 gives the full variable domain: DGGITQSPKYLFRKEGQNVTLSCEQNLNHDAMYWYRQDPGQGLRLIYYSQIVNDFQKGDIAEGYSVSREKKESFPLTVTSAQKNPTAFYLCASSMLLNDEQFFGPGTRLTVL.

This clone was counted only a few times. The chain couples TRBV27 to TRBJ1-5; tentatively, D is TRBD1 (5 bases). With 2 bases removed from V and 3 bases from J, the gap between germline ends came to 11 bases. This CDR3 is 15 amino acids long. Germline V gives CDR1 MNHEY, CDR2 SMNVEV (reference sequence). The CDR3 region has the DNA TGTGCCAGCAGTTTAGGGGGGGGGAACAATCAGCCCCAGCATTTT. Residues: CASSLGGGNNQPQHF.

The V gene is TRBV28, the J gene TRBJ1-1; TRBD1 matches 10 bases. Trimming cost V 5 bases and J 7 bases; bases outside gene matches: 10. Germline-derived CDR1 and CDR2 are MDHEN and SYDVKM. This CDR3 is built from 15 residues. The CDR3 spells CASSLRTGGWGEAFF. CDR3 in DNA: TGTGCCAGCAGTCTGAGGACAGGGGGTTGGGGTGAAGCTTTCTTT. The whole variable domain, filled in from reference TRBV28 and TRBJ1-1, reads DVKVTQSSRYLVKRTGEKVFLECVQDMDHENMFWYRQDPGLGLRLIYFSYDVKMKEKGDIPEGYSVSREKKERFSLILESASTNQTSMYLCASSLRTGGWGEAFFGQGTRLTVV.

V and J are TRBV7-2 and TRBJ2-1; 8 bases map to TRBD1. The CDR3 is made up of 15 amino acids. Losses at the gene ends were 1 base for V and 4 bases for J; bases not matched to a gene: 3. Germline lookup yields CDR1 SGHTA and CDR2 FQGNSA. CDR3 residues: CASSLEDRAYNEQFF. Written as DNA, the CDR3 is TGTGCCAGCAGCTTAGAGGACAGGGCTTACAATGAGCAGTTCTTC.

This sequence joins TRBV19 and TRBJ1-2; 9 bases agree with TRBD1. Germline assignment: CDR1 LNHDA and CDR2 SQIVND (reference sequence). The CDR3 spans 13 residues. Trimming at V came to 8 bases and at J to 8 bases, leaving 9 bases not matched to a gene. DNA for the CDR3: TGTGCCAGTCAGCGGGACAGGGATATCGGCTACACCTTC. Its translation: CASQRDRDIGYTF.

The chain has TRBV4-3 and TRBJ1-4; a weak D match, TRBD1 (5 bases). The germline CDR1 and CDR2 sequences are LGHNA and YSLEER. V gave up 10 bases and J gave up 7 bases, with 22 bases separating them. The CDR3 contains 15 residues. The DNA of the CDR3 is TGCGCCACCCGGGGGGGGATGGGAGCCGGTGAAAAACTGTTTTTT. Its protein is CATRGGMGAGEKLFF.

The rearrangement joins TRBV18 to TRBJ2-3, with D perhaps TRBD1 (6 bases). Germline V gene lookup returns CDR1 KGHSH and CDR2 LQKENI. The CDR3 consists of 14 residues. V lost 4 bases to trimming and J lost 1 base, with 9 bases between them. In DNA, the CDR3 is TGTGCCAGCTCACTACAGGGACGCACAGATACGCAGTATTTT. Translating gives CASSLQGRTDTQYF.

This clone was seen more than once but under ten times. This rearrangement joins TRBV5-4 to TRBJ2-7; the match to TRBD2 covers 7 bases. Germline CDR1 and CDR2: SGHNT and YYREEE (reference sequence). This CDR3 region has 15 residues. Germline trimming cut 4 bases from V and 3 bases from J; bases unmatched to any gene: 10. The chain's CDR3 is CASSPGAGDLYEQYF. The CDR3 DNA is TGTGCCAGCAGCCCCGGGGCGGGAGACCTCTACGAGCAGTACTTC.

V usage is TRBV28 and J usage is TRBJ2-3; 8 nucleotides align to TRBD2. Germline V gene lookup returns CDR1 MDHEN and CDR2 SYDVKM. The V segment lost 3 bases and the J segment 4 bases; nucleotides outside the gene matches: 9. The CDR3 runs to 16 residues. CDR3 protein: CASSFLGGRRPDTQYF. The CDR3 DNA reads TGTGCCAGCAGTTTCCTCGGCGGGAGGAGGCCAGATACGCAGTATTTT.